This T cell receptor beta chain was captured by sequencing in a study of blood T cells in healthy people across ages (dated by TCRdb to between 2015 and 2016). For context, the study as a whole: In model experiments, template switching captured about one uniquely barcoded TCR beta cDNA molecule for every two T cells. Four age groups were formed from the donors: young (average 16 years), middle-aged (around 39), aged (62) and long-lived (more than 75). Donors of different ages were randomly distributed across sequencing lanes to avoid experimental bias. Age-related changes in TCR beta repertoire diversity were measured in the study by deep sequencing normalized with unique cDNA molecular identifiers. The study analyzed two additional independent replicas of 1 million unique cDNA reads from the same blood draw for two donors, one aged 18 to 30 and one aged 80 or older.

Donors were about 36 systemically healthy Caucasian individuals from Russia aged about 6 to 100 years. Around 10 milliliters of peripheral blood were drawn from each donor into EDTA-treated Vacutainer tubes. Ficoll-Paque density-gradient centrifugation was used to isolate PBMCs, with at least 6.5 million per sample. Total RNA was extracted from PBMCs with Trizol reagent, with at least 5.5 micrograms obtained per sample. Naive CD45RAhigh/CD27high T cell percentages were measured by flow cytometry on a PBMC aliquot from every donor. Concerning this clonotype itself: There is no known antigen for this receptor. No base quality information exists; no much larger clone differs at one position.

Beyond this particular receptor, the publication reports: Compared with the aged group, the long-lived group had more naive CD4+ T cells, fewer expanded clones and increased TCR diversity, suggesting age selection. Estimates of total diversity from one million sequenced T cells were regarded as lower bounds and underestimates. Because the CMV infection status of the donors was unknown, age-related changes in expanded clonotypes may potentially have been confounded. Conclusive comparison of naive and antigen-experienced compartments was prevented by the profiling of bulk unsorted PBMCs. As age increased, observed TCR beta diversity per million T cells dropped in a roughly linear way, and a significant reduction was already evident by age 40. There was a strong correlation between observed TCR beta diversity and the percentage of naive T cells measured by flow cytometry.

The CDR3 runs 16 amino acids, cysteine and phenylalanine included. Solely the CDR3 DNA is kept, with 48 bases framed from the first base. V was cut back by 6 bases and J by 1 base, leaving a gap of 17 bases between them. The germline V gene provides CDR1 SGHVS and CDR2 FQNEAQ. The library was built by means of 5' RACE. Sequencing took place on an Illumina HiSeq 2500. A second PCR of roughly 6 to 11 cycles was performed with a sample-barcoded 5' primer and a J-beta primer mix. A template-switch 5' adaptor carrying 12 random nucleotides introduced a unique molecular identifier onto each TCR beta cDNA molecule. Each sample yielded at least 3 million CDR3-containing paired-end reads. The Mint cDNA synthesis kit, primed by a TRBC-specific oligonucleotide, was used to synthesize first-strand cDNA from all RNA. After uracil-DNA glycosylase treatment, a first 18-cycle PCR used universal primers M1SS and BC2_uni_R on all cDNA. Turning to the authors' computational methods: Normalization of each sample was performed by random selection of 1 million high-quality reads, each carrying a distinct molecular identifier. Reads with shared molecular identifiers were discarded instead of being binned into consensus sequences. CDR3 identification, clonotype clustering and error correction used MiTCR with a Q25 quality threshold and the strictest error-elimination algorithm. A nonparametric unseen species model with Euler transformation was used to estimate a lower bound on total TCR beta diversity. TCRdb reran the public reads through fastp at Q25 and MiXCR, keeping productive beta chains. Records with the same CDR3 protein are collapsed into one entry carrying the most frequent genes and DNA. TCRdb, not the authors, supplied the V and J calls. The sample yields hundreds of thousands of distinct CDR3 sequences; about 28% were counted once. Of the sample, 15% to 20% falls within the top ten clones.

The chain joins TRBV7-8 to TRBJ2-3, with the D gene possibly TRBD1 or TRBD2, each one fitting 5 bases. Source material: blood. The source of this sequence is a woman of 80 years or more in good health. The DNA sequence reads TGTGCCAGCAGTTACATACGCCGGGGACGCACAGATACGCAGTATTTT. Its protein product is CASSYIRRGRTDTQYF.